The entry below describes one TCR beta chain. Its antigen is currently unknown. This sequence may be a read error, since a much larger clone differs from it by one base. It was with a sample-barcoded 5' primer and a J-beta primer mix that a second PCR of roughly 7 to 12 cycles was run. Each CDR3 protein is one row after TCRdb ran MiXCR on the 5' RACE reads. This table has 550,000 to 800,000 distinct CDR3 sequences, approximately 31% appearing once. This sample was included in a study of blood T cells in healthy people across ages. In germline, CDR1 is MNHNY, CDR2 SVGAGI (reference sequence). V lost 4 bases to trimming and J lost 9 bases; unmatched junction nucleotides: 14. This CDR3 contains 15 residues. General study results and limits: Samples with more naive T cells showed higher observed beta diversity.

The sequenced sample was blood. The receptor comes from a woman at least 80 years old in good health. The chain carries TRBV6-6 and TRBJ2-5; TRBD2 matches at 7 bases. Here the CDR3 reads CASSSSGAPREAQYF. In DNA, the CDR3 is TGTGCCAGCAGTTCCTCCGGGGCCCCCCGGGAGGCCCAGTACTTC.